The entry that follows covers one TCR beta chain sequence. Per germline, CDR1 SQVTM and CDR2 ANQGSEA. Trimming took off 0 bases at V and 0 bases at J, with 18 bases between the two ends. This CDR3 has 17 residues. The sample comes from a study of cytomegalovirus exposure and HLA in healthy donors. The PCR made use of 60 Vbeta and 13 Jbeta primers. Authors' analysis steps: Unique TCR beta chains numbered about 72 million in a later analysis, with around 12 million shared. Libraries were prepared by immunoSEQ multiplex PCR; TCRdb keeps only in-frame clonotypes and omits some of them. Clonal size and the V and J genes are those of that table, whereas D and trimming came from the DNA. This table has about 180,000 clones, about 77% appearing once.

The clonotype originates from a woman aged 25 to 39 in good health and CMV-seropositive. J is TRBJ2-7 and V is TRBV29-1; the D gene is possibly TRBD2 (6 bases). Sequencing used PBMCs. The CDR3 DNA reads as TGCAGCGTTGAAGATCGGTTTCGGGACGGGAGCTCCTACGAGCAGTACTTC. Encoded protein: CSVEDRFRDGSSYEQYF.